This T cell receptor (beta chain) was observed in a study of radiotherapy plus CTLA-4 blockade in lung cancer. The protocol was immunoSEQ multiplex PCR, while the TCRdb copy is restricted to in-frame clones and leaves out a portion. Among about 28,000 clones listed, approximately 80% were seen once. Study-wide results and caveats: Best predicting response, reportedly, were early blood T cell clone dynamics, with interferon-beta.

Turning to this clone: Its antigen is not identified.

This clonotype was obtained from a human donor with non-small cell lung cancer who had stable disease on radiotherapy plus ipilimumab. This sample comprised peripheral blood, obtained from a patient treated with radiotherapy plus ipilimumab.

The CDR3 sequence is CAWSVGQGVYEQYF. CDR3 DNA: TGTGCCTGGAGTGTAGGACAGGGTGTATACGAGCAGTACTTC. V gene TRBV30 combines with J gene TRBJ2-7; 8 bases are shared with TRBD1. CDR1 and CDR2 (germline): GTSNPN, SVGIG (reference sequence). The CDR3 spans 14 residues. V lost 0 bases to trimming and J lost 4 bases; unmatched junction nucleotides: 5.